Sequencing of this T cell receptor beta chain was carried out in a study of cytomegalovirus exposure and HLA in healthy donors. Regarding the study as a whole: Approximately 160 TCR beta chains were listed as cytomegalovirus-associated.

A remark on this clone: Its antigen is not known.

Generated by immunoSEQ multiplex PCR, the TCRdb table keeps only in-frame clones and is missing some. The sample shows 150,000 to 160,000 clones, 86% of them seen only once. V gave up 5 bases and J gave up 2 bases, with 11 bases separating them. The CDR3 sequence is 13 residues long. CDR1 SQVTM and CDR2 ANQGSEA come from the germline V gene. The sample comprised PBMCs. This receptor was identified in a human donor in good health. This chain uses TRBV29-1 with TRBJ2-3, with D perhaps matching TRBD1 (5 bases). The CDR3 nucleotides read TGCAGCGTTCCTCAGGGCCCCACAGATACGCAGTATTTT. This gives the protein CSVPQGPTDTQYF.